A selection of T cell receptor beta chains follows, all from one sample in a study of T cell responses to AZD1222 COVID-19 vaccine. Clones were read by immunoSEQ multiplex PCR, and TCRdb kept only the in-frame ones, dropping some. Of fewer than 150,000 clones in the sample, approximately 90% were seen once. The source material was peripheral blood, sampled 28 days after the second AZD1222 dose. Receptor source: an adult who received the AZD1222 COVID-19 vaccine. CDR3s include the opening cysteine and the closing phenylalanine or tryptophan. Each record gives: V gene, clone size, J gene, D gene, CDR3 protein, CDR3 DNA. The D gene is left open where the match is weak. Expanded clones are given a class, and other clones once, few, many or no size at all.

>TRBV7-2|NA|TRBJ1-2|NA
CASSPSRATSYGYTF
TGTGCCAGCAGCCCGAGCCGGGCCACCTCCTATGGCTACACCTTC
>TRBV2|NA|TRBJ2-7|TRBD2
CASSWRGGNEQYF
TGTGCCAGCAGTTGGCGGGGGGGCAACGAGCAGTACTTC
>TRBV19|NA|TRBJ2-6|NA
CASTPGSSGANVLTF
TGTGCCAGTACCCCAGGCAGCTCTGGGGCCAACGTCCTGACTTTC
>TRBV5-1|NA|TRBJ2-3|TRBD2
CASSTGLAGTDTQYF
TGCGCCAGCAGCACGGGACTAGCGGGAACAGATACGCAGTATTTT
>TRBV18|NA|TRBJ2-3|NA
CASSPPGRGPGDTQYF
TGTGCCAGCTCACCACCCGGCAGGGGACCAGGGGATACGCAGTATTTT
>TRBV7-3|NA|TRBJ2-3|NA
CASSFGGSQDTQYF
TGTGCCAGCAGCTTCGGTGGGAGTCAAGATACGCAGTATTTT
>TRBV7-9|NA|TRBJ2-1|TRBD2
CASSLGLAGFYNEQFF
TGTGCCAGCAGCTTAGGACTAGCGGGCTTTTACAATGAGCAGTTCTTC
>TRBV11-3|NA|TRBJ2-3|NA
CASSLVPTDTQYF
TGTGCCAGCAGCCTAGTACCCACAGATACGCAGTATTTT
>TRBV2|NA|TRBJ1-6|NA
CASSRGLNNSPLHF
TGTGCCAGCAGTCGCGGCCTTAATAATTCACCCCTCCACTTT
>TRBV28|NA|TRBJ2-1|TRBD2
CASSFIHHREGLNEQFF
TGTGCCAGCAGTTTTATCCACCACCGGGAGGGCCTCAATGAGCAGTTCTTC
>TRBV28|once|TRBJ2-5|NA
CASSTYPGTSGKTQYF
TGTGCCAGCAGCACATACCCCGGGACTTCGGGAAAGACCCAGTACTTC
>TRBV28|NA|TRBJ1-3|NA
CASSLWSGGEGNTIYF
TGTGCCAGCAGTTTATGGTCTGGGGGCGAAGGAAACACCATATATTTT
>TRBV5-1|NA|TRBJ2-3|TRBD2
CASRLEGLGADTQYF
TGCGCCAGCAGACTGGAGGGACTAGGGGCAGATACGCAGTATTTT
>TRBV5-5|NA|TRBJ1-1|TRBD1
CASSLTGLMNTEAFF
TGTGCCAGCAGCCTGACAGGGCTGATGAACACTGAAGCTTTCTTT
>TRBV11-2|NA|TRBJ2-5|NA
CASSFRAVETQYF
TGTGCCAGCAGCTTCCGGGCGGTGGAGACCCAGTACTTC
>TRBV27|NA|TRBJ1-2|TRBD1
CASRLQGAGGYTF
TGTGCCAGCAGGCTACAGGGGGCGGGGGGCTACACCTTC
>TRBV3-1/TRBV3-2|medium-sized|TRBJ1-5|TRBD1
CASTQWRQGICNQPQHF
TGTGCCAGCACCCAATGGAGACAGGGTATATGCAATCAGCCCCAGCATTTT
>TRBV19|NA|TRBJ2-1|TRBD1
CASSTQGASSYNEQFF
TGTGCCAGTAGTACCCAGGGGGCAAGTAGCTACAATGAGCAGTTCTTC